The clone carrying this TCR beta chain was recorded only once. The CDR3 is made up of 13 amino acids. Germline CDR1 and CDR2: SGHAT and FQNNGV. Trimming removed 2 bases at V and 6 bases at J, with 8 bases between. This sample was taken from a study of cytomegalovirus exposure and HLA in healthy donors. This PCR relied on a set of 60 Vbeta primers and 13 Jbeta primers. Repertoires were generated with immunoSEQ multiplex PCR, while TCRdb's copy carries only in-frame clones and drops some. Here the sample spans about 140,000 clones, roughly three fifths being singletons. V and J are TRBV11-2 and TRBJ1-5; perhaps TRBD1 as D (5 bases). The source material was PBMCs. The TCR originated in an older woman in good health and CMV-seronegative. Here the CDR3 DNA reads TGTGCCAGCAGCTTAACCCAGGGTCAGCCCCAGCATTTT. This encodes CASSLTQGQPQHF.